These 21 T cell receptor beta chains share one sample of origin, sequenced in a study of vaccination effects on CD4 cells after COVID-19. TCRdb's copy holds only in-frame clones and misses some; the assay was immunoSEQ multiplex PCR. The data contain about 33,000 clones, around 69% of them singletons. The antigens of these receptors remain unknown. Before any sequencing was done, the ViraFEST assay used viral peptide pools to expand antigen-specific CD4+ T cells. Subsequent to a culture period of approximately 11 days, CD4+ T cells were isolated. PCR showed that the person got SARS-CoV-2 infection at some point between March and December 2020. This sample comprised CD4+ T cells from PBMCs cultured with HCoV-NL63 spike peptides, obtained before COVID-19 vaccination. These receptors came from a human donor who had a prior SARS-CoV-2 infection.

V usage is TRBV11-3 and J usage is TRBJ2-7; possible D gene TRBD2, 6 bases. The ends were cut back, 4 bases at V and 4 bases at J, with 14 bases in the middle. This CDR3 is built from 14 residues. Germline V gene lookup returns CDR1 SGHNT and CDR2 YENEEA. The CDR3 here is CASSSSRDFYEQYF. For the CDR3, the DNA is TGTGCCAGCAGCTCGTCCCGGGACTTTTACGAGCAGTACTTC.

The chain uses TRBV7-2 and TRBJ2-5; a possible D gene is TRBD1 (6 bases). This CDR3 has 14 amino acids. V was pared by 1 base and J by 6 bases, with 12 bases between. The germline V gene has CDR1 SGHTA and CDR2 FQGNSA. The chain's CDR3 is CASSLDRARQTQYF. CDR3 coding DNA: TGTGCCAGCAGCTTAGACAGGGCCCGACAGACCCAGTACTTC.

This clone has just a few counts. CDR3 coding DNA: TGTGCCAGCAGTTTCGGACAGGGTTTGGGGGAGCTGTTTTTT. Its protein product is CASSFGQGLGELFF. The chain is built from TRBV27 and TRBJ2-2; 8 positions agree with TRBD1. V lost 3 bases and J lost 8; bases outside the gene matches: 5. This CDR3 spans 14 amino acids. CDR1 and CDR2 from the germline V gene are MNHEY and SMNVEV (reference sequence).

The rearrangement links TRBV5-1 to TRBJ2-2; tentative D call: TRBD1 (5 bases). CDR3 length: 15 amino acids. V was clipped by 0 bases and J by 3 bases, with 9 bases between them. CDR1 is SGHRS, CDR2 YFSETQ, per germline. CDR3 sequence (DNA): TGCGCCAGCAGCTTGGTTCCACAGGACACCGGGGAGCTGTTTTTT. Its protein is CASSLVPQDTGELFF.

This chain links TRBV5-4 with TRBJ2-7, with D perhaps TRBD2 (6 bases). The CDR3 contains 11 residues. Trimming shortened V by 4 bases and J by 5 bases, and 7 bases separated the two germline ends. Germline V gene data show CDR1 as SGHNT and CDR2 as YYREEE (reference sequence). CDR3 sequence: CASSPGDEQYF. CDR3 coding DNA: TGTGCCAGCAGCCCGGGGGACGAGCAGTACTTC.

This chain joins TRBV11-2 and TRBJ2-7; perhaps TRBD2 as D (5 bases). This CDR3 has 14 amino acids. Per the germline V gene, CDR1 is SGHAT and CDR2 is FQNNGV. With 5 bases removed from V and 0 bases from J, the gap between germline ends came to 11 bases. As DNA, the CDR3 is TGTGCCAGCAGCCTCGGACTGCTCTCCTACGAGCAGTACTTC. Translation: CASSLGLLSYEQYF.

The V gene is TRBV27, the J gene TRBJ2-3; D is ambiguous. Trimming stripped 6 bases from V and 6 bases from J, with 19 bases between. From germline, CDR1 is MNHEY and CDR2 SMNVEV (reference sequence). There are 15 residues in the CDR3. In DNA form, the CDR3 reads TGTGCCAGCAGCGTTGTGGGCAGTGAAGGTGATACGCAGTATTTT. As protein: CASSVVGSEGDTQYF.

The J gene is TRBJ2-5, the V gene TRBV2; maybe TRBD2 (6 bases). V was cut by 10 bases and J by 1 base, with 13 bases left in between. Germline V gene data show CDR1 as SNHLY and CDR2 as FYNNEI. The CDR3 runs to 13 residues. CDR3 coding DNA: TGTGCCACCAGGGAGGCCATCCAAGAGACCCAGTACTTC. Translating gives CATREAIQETQYF.

The chain is built from TRBV7-2 and TRBJ2-5, with TRBD2 matching 7 bases. The CDR3 loop spans 18 amino acids. V lost 1 base and J lost 6; bases outside the gene matches: 17. The germline gives CDR1 SGHTA, CDR2 FQGNSA. The CDR3 sequence: CASSLVNLGAGVVKTQYF. The CDR3 coding sequence is TGTGCCAGCAGCTTAGTTAATCTCGGGGCGGGAGTTGTGAAGACCCAGTACTTC.

This chain links TRBV11-3 with TRBJ2-1; TRBD2 agrees at 9 bases. This CDR3 has 14 amino acids. Unmatched junction bases numbered 8, after V lost 6 bases and J lost 8 bases. Germline V CDR1 and CDR2: SGHNT, YENEEA. CDR3 region: CASRRAGGKDEQFF. The CDR3 DNA sequence: TGTGCCAGCAGAAGAGCGGGAGGAAAGGATGAGCAGTTCTTC.

The chain has TRBV6-6 and TRBJ2-5, with TRBD1 identical over 10 bases. The CDR3 is made up of 15 amino acids. Germline-derived CDR1 and CDR2 are MNHNY and SVGAGI (reference sequence). V lost 2 bases, J lost 4 bases, and 4 bases stayed unmatched. The CDR3 region has the DNA TGTGCCAGCAGTTACCGGGACAGGGGTTTAGAGACCCAGTACTTC. Its protein product is CASSYRDRGLETQYF.

The chain recombines TRBV6-2 or TRBV6-3 with TRBJ1-5, with D uncertain. CDR3 length equals 12 residues. Germline CDR1 MNHEY, CDR2 SVGEGT. Between the trimmed V and J ends, which lost 3 bases and 7 bases, there was a span of 7 bases. CDR3: CASSYRRQPQHF. The CDR3 region has the DNA TGTGCCAGCAGTTATAGGAGGCAGCCCCAGCATTTT.

V is TRBV11-3 and J is TRBJ2-5, with unresolved D. The CDR3 consists of 12 residues. V was pared by 1 base and J by 7 bases, with 7 bases between. Germline CDR1 SGHNT, CDR2 YENEEA. DNA for the CDR3: TGTGCCAGCAGCTTAGTACCCCCGACCCAGTACTTC. Amino acid sequence: CASSLVPPTQYF.

This rearrangement joins TRBV3-1 (or the pseudogene TRBV3-2) to TRBJ1-5, with D unresolved. Germline values: CDR1 LGHDT, CDR2 YNNKEL (reference sequence). The V end was cut by 0 bases, the J end by 0 bases, with 9 bases between. This CDR3 is 16 amino acids long. Written as DNA, the CDR3 is TGTGCCAGCAGCCAAGACCCCCCAGGTAGCAATCAGCCCCAGCATTTT. Protein sequence: CASSQDPPGSNQPQHF.

The chain links TRBV13 to TRBJ2-2; 9 positions match TRBD1. The CDR3 length is 15 residues. J gave up 7 bases and V 4 bases, and 7 bases lay outside the gene matches. Germline lookup yields CDR1 PRHDT and CDR2 FYEKMQ (reference sequence). The CDR3 DNA is TGTGCCAGCAGCTCTCCACAGGGGGCGGTCGGGGAGCTGTTTTTT. Translating gives CASSSPQGAVGELFF.

This clone was picked up a small number of times. The chain employs TRBV7-2 and TRBJ1-4; unclear D gene. CDR1 is SGHTA and CDR2 is FQGNSA in the germline V gene. The CDR3 is made up of 14 amino acids. With 5 bases removed from V and 7 bases from J, the gap between germline ends came to 14 bases. CDR3 bases: TGTGCCAGCAGCCCAGCTGGATATTTTGAAAAACTGTTTTTT. Translated: CASSPAGYFEKLFF.

The J gene is TRBJ2-2, the V gene TRBV5-1; TRBD2 is a possible D gene (6 bases). The CDR3 runs 18 residues. CDR1 SGHRS and CDR2 YFSETQ come from the germline V gene. The germline V and J ends were trimmed by 0 bases and 3 bases, with 18 bases remaining between them. DNA of the CDR3: TGCGCCAGCAGCTTGGCGGGACCGGGAGCCGGGGACACCGGGGAGCTGTTTTTT. Its protein is CASSLAGPGAGDTGELFF.

This clone showed up just a few times. The V call is TRBV4-2, the J call TRBJ1-1; D not certain. Trimming pared 0 bases from V and 3 bases from J, leaving 8 bases between. Germline V CDR1 and CDR2: LGHNA, YNFKEQ. The CDR3 spans 14 residues. CDR3 DNA sequence: TGTGCCAGCAGCCAAGATTTGCAGTACACTGAAGCTTTCTTT. Translating gives CASSQDLQYTEAFF.

CDR3 in DNA: TGTGCCAGCAGACCGGGACCCAGCACAGATACGCAGTATTTT. It translates to CASRPGPSTDTQYF. The chain combines TRBV7-6 with TRBJ2-3, with D tentatively TRBD1 or TRBD2 (5 bases each). Germline CDR1 and CDR2: SGHVS and FNYEAQ. V lost 6 bases and J 0 bases, leaving 10 bases between the germline ends. The CDR3 consists of 14 residues.

In this sample, this clone is large. The gene calls are TRBV4-1 and TRBJ2-7, with no clear D. V was shortened by 0 bases and J by 3 bases, with 12 bases between the two germline ends. The CDR3 contains 15 residues. The germline V gene has CDR1 MGHRA and CDR2 YSYEKL. CDR3 in DNA: TGCGCCAGCAGCCAAGATGAGACAAATGTCTACGAGCAGTACTTC. Translation gives CASSQDETNVYEQYF.

The chain recombines TRBV7-3 with TRBJ2-3; maybe TRBD1 (5 bases). V was clipped by 4 bases and J by 4 bases, with 12 bases between them. The CDR3 length is 14 residues. Germline V lookup: CDR1 SGHTA, CDR2 FQGTGA. CDR3 in DNA: TGTGCCAGCAGCTCAGGGTCCTATCCAGATACGCAGTATTTT. This translates into CASSSGSYPDTQYF.